The rows below give T cell receptor beta chains drawn from one sample of a study of cytomegalovirus exposure and HLA in healthy donors. Profiled with immunoSEQ multiplex PCR; TCRdb holds only in-frame clones, not every one. Here the sample spans some 170,000 clones, roughly 84% being singletons. The sequencing input was PBMCs. The receptors were sampled from a man in his thirties or forties in good health and CMV-seropositive. Each CDR3 is given with its conserved first and last residue. The D gene is left open where the match is weak. The size field is filled for only some rows; it gives once, few, many or a size class.

CDR3aa	CDR3nt	v_gene	j_gene	d_gene	abundance
CASSVEGGRVYEQYF	TGTGCCAGCAGCGTAGAGGGAGGGAGAGTCTACGAGCAGTACTTC	TRBV9	TRBJ2-7	TRBD2	NA
CASSQDWGRNYEQYF	TGCGCCAGCAGCCAAGATTGGGGGCGGAACTACGAGCAGTACTTC	TRBV4-3	TRBJ2-7	NA	NA
CASSKFPGQVVNTEAFF	TGTGCCAGCAGCAAATTCCCGGGACAGGTAGTTAACACTGAAGCTTTCTTT	TRBV27	TRBJ1-1	TRBD1	NA
CAWSPFLREGQFF	TGTGCCTGGAGTCCGTTCTTACGGGAGGGGCAGTTCTTC	TRBV30	TRBJ2-1	TRBD2	NA
CATKSGTYSYEQYF	TGTGCCACCAAATCGGGGACATACTCTTACGAGCAGTACTTC	TRBV27	TRBJ2-7	NA	NA
CATSTWTSGDGANVLTF	TGTGCCACCAGCACTTGGACTAGCGGGGATGGGGCCAACGTCCTGACTTTC	TRBV15	TRBJ2-6	TRBD2	NA
CASSPRSAYQETQYF	TGTGCCAGCTCACCACGATCTGCGTACCAAGAGACCCAGTACTTC	TRBV18	TRBJ2-5	NA	few
CASSYFTGRSNSPLHF	TGTGCCAGCAGTTACTTCACAGGCAGATCTAATTCACCCCTCCACTTT	TRBV6-5	TRBJ1-6	NA	few
CASSTYRVCKDTQYF	TGTGCCAGTAGTACTTACAGGGTGTGTAAAGATACGCAGTATTTT	TRBV19	TRBJ2-3	NA	once
CASSVGTATNEKLFF	TGTGCCAGCAGCGTAGGGACTGCAACTAATGAAAAACTGTTTTTT	TRBV9	TRBJ1-4	NA	NA
CASSPGGYGYTF	TGTGCCAGCAGTCCAGGGGGCTATGGCTACACCTTC	TRBV14	TRBJ1-2	TRBD1	NA
CASSTGTDSYEQYF	TGTGCCAGCAGTACCGGGACAGACTCCTACGAGCAGTACTTC	TRBV28	TRBJ2-7	TRBD1	NA
CASSYSNGNTEAFF	TGTGCCAGCAGTTACTCGAACGGGAACACTGAAGCTTTCTTT	TRBV6-5	TRBJ1-1	NA	NA
CASSQLGDRGVYTGELFF	TGTGCCAGCAGCCAATTGGGAGACAGGGGTGTATACACCGGGGAGCTGTTTTTT	TRBV14	TRBJ2-2	TRBD1	NA
CASSLKSLDRAFLNF	TGTGCCAGCAGTTTAAAGTCTTTGGACAGGGCTTTCTTGAATTTT	TRBV27	TRBJ1-5	TRBD1	NA
CATSRGHRDEQYF	TGTGCCACCAGCAGAGGACATAGAGACGAGCAGTACTTC	TRBV15	TRBJ2-7	NA	NA
CASSLTGGYGYTF	TGTGCCAGCAGTCTCACAGGGGGCTATGGCTACACCTTC	TRBV6-4	TRBJ1-2	TRBD1	NA
CAWSSGGETQYF	TGTGCCTGGAGCTCAGGGGGAGAGACCCAGTACTTC	TRBV30	TRBJ2-5	TRBD1	once
CASSLASYYEQYF	TGCGCCAGCAGCTTGGCTAGCTATTACGAGCAGTACTTC	TRBV5-1	TRBJ2-7	NA	NA
CSVVAGGGETQYF	TGCAGCGTTGTGGCAGGGGGCGGGGAGACCCAGTACTTC	TRBV29-1	TRBJ2-5	TRBD1	NA
CASHTGTGNYGYTF	TGCGCCAGCCACACCGGGACAGGGAACTATGGCTACACCTTC	TRBV5-1	TRBJ1-2	TRBD1	NA
CASSPGTGVIGELFF	TGTGCCAGCAGTCCCGGGACAGGGGTTATAGGGGAGCTGTTTTTT	TRBV28	TRBJ2-2	TRBD1	NA
CASSFEGAYTEAFF	TGTGCCAGCAGCTTTGAGGGGGCCTACACTGAAGCTTTCTTT	TRBV7-9	TRBJ1-1	TRBD1	NA
CASRKTGGATTGELFF	TGTGCCAGCAGAAAGACAGGGGGCGCGACCACCGGGGAGCTGTTTTTT	TRBV2	TRBJ2-2	TRBD1	NA
CASSIVSHPGGKLFF	TGTGCCAGTAGTATAGTAAGCCACCCGGGAGGAAAACTGTTTTTT	TRBV19	TRBJ1-4	NA	few
CASRRDKAISEQYF	TGTGCCAGCAGGCGCGACAAGGCTATAAGCGAGCAGTACTTC	TRBV6-6	TRBJ2-7	NA	once
CASSLGGQVKAFF	TGTGCCAGCAGCTTGGGGGGACAAGTAAAAGCTTTCTTT	TRBV5-4	TRBJ1-1	NA	few
CASRREAGVYNEQFF	TGTGCCAGCAGGAGAGAAGCGGGGGTATACAATGAGCAGTTCTTC	TRBV28	TRBJ2-1	TRBD2	NA
CASSLEGGTEAFF	TGCGCCAGCAGCCTTGAGGGGGGGACTGAAGCTTTCTTT	TRBV4-3	TRBJ1-1	NA	NA
CSARASYEQYF	TGCAGTGCTAGAGCTAGCTACGAGCAGTACTTC	TRBV20-1	TRBJ2-7	NA	NA
CASSETGVKGYTF	TGTGCCAGCAGCGAGACAGGGGTGAAGGGCTACACCTTC	TRBV5-6	TRBJ1-2	TRBD1	NA
CASRNGQMDYGYTF	TGTGCCAGCAGAAACGGACAGATGGACTATGGCTACACCTTC	TRBV6-5	TRBJ1-2	NA	NA
CASSPPTTDTQYF	TGTGCCAGCTCACCACCGACAACAGATACGCAGTATTTT	TRBV18	TRBJ2-3	NA	NA
CSAPRGGRLLF	TGCAGTGCCCCTCGCGGGGGGCGCCTCCTCTTC	TRBV20-1	TRBJ2-1	TRBD2	NA
CASSKGVGGELFF	TGTGCCAGCAGCAAGGGAGTAGGCGGGGAGCTGTTTTTT	TRBV9	TRBJ2-2	NA	once
CASSQPGSGGGIDLGTQYF	TGCGCCAGCAGCCAACCTGGGAGTGGGGGGGGCATCGACTTGGGGACCCAGTACTTC	TRBV4-1	TRBJ2-5	NA	NA
CASSLSSLYGYTF	TGTGCCAGCAGTTTATCGTCCCTATATGGCTACACCTTC	TRBV28	TRBJ1-2	NA	NA
CASSLGGRYSNQPQHF	TGTGCCAGCAGCTTAGGGGGCCGATACTCCAATCAGCCCCAGCATTTT	TRBV7-6	TRBJ1-5	NA	few
CASSDNPGNSPLHF	TGTGCCAGCAGTGATAACCCCGGTAATTCACCCCTCCACTTT	TRBV25-1	TRBJ1-6	NA	few
CASSLWSGGFLYSNQPQHF	TGTGCCAGCAGCTTGTGGTCAGGGGGTTTCCTTTATAGCAATCAGCCCCAGCATTTT	TRBV7-2	TRBJ1-5	TRBD1	NA
CASLVGNYGYTF	TGTGCCAGCTTAGTCGGGAACTATGGCTACACCTTC	TRBV6-1	TRBJ1-2	NA	NA
CASSRQGAWDRANEQFF	TGTGCCAGCAGCCGACAGGGGGCCTGGGACAGGGCGAATGAGCAGTTCTTC	TRBV7-3	TRBJ2-1	TRBD1	NA
CASIQGGDNEQFF	TGTGCCAGCATCCAAGGAGGGGACAATGAGCAGTTCTTC	TRBV13	TRBJ2-1	NA	NA
CATSERGQPQHF	TGTGCCACCAGCGAACGGGGTCAGCCCCAGCATTTT	TRBV15	TRBJ1-5	NA	NA
CASSIQANYGYTF	TGTGCCAGCAGTATACAGGCAAACTATGGCTACACCTTC	TRBV5-6	TRBJ1-2	NA	NA
CASSSANEKLFF	TGTGCCAGCAGCTCCGCTAATGAAAAACTGTTTTTT	TRBV5-4	TRBJ1-4	NA	NA
CASSTLPDGLYGYTF	TGTGCCAGCTCGACCCTCCCTGACGGACTCTATGGCTACACCTTC	TRBV18	TRBJ1-2	NA	NA
CASSYPGQRDEQYF	TGTGCCAGCAGTTACCCAGGTCAGAGGGACGAGCAGTACTTC	TRBV6-5	TRBJ2-7	NA	once
CAISEEALIQYF	TGTGCCATCAGTGAGGAGGCTCTAATCCAGTATTTT	TRBV10-3	TRBJ2-3	NA	NA
CASSPGTDYGYTF	TGTGCCAGCAGTCCGGGGACTGACTATGGCTACACCTTC	TRBV28	TRBJ1-2	NA	NA
CASRPPTATGELFF	TGTGCCAGCAGACCTCCGACAGCCACCGGGGAGCTGTTTTTT	TRBV28	TRBJ2-2	NA	NA
CASSGDTPTIYF	TGTGCCAGCAGCGGGGACACTCCGACCATATATTTT	TRBV9	TRBJ1-3	NA	once
CASSYGQGTTNEKLFF	TGTGCCAGCAGTTACGGTCAGGGAACAACTAATGAAAAACTGTTTTTT	TRBV6-5	TRBJ1-4	NA	NA
CASSYSFRGELFF	TGTGCCAGCAGTTACTCGTTTAGAGGGGAGCTGTTTTTT	TRBV6-6	TRBJ2-2	NA	NA
CASREGTGGYEQYF	TGTGCCAGCAGGGAAGGGACAGGGGGATACGAGCAGTACTTC	TRBV6-5	TRBJ2-7	TRBD1	NA
CASSQGGFYGYTF	TGTGCCAGCAGCCAGGGGGGCTTTTATGGCTACACCTTC	TRBV7-3	TRBJ1-2	TRBD1	NA
CASSLVASRAQHF	TGTGCCAGCAGTTTAGTGGCGAGCCGGGCCCAGCATTTT	TRBV28	TRBJ1-5	NA	NA